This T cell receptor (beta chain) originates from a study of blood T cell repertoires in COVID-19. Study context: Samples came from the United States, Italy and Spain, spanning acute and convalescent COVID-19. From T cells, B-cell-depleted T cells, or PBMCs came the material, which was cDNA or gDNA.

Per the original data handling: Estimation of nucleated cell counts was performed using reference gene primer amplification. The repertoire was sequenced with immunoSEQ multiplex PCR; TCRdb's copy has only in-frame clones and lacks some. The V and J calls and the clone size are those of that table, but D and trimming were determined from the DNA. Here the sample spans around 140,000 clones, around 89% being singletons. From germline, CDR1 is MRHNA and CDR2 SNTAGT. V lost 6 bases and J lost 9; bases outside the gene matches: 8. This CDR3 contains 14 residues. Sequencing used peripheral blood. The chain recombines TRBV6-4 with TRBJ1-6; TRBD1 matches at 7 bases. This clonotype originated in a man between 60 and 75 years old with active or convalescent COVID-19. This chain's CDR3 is CASRADRESSPLHF. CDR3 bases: TGTGCCAGCAGGGCCGACAGGGAGAGTTCACCCCTCCACTTT.